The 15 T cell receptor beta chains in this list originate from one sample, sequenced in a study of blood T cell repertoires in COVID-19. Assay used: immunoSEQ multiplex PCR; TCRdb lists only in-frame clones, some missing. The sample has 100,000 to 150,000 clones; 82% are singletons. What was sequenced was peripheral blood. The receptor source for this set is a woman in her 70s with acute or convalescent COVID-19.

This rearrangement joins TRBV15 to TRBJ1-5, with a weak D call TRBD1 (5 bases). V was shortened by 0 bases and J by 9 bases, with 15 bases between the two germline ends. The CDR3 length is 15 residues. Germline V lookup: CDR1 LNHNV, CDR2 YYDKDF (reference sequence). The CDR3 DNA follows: TGTGCCACCAGCAGAGATGGGGCCAGCCTGGGGCCCCAGCATTTT. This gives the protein CATSRDGASLGPQHF.

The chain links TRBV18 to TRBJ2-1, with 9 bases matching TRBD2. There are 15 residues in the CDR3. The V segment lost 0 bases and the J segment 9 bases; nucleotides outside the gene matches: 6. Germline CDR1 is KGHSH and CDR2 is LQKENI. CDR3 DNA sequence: TGTGCCAGCTCACCACCGGCGGGGGGGCCGGGTGAGCAGTTCTTC. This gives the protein CASSPPAGGPGEQFF.

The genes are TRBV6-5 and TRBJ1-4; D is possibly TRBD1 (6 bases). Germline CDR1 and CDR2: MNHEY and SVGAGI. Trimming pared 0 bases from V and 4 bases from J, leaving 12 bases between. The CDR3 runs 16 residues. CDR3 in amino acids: CASSYSRPGVNEKLFF. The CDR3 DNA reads TGTGCCAGCAGTTACTCCCGCCCAGGGGTTAATGAAAAACTGTTTTTT.

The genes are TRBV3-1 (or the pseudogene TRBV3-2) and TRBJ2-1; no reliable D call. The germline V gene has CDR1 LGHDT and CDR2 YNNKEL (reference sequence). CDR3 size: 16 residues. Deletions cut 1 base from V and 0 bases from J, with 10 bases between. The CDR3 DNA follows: TGTGCCAGCAGCCAAGCTTGGGCGAGCTCCTACAATGAGCAGTTCTTC. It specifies CASSQAWASSYNEQFF.

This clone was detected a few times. CDR3 sequence reads: CASSSRGGRGDTQYF. The CDR3 nucleotides read TGTGCCAGCAGCTCCCGCGGAGGGCGGGGAGATACGCAGTATTTT. The chain recombines TRBV7-7 with TRBJ2-3; possible D gene TRBD2, 6 bases. Trimming stripped 4 bases from V and 5 bases from J, with 16 bases between. Germline assignment: CDR1 SSHAT and CDR2 FNYEAQ (reference sequence). CDR3 length: 15 residues.

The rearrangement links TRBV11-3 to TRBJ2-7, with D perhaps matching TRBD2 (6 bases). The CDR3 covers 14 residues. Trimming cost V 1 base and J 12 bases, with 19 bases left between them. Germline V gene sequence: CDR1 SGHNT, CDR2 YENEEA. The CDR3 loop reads CASSLGDSHSLLYV. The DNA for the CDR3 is TGTGCCAGCAGCTTAGGGGACTCTCATTCGCTTTTGTACGTC.

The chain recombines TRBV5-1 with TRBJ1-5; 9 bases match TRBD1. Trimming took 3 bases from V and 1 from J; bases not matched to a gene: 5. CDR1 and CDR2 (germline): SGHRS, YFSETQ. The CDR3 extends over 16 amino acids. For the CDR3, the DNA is TGCGCCAGCAGCTCCGGGACAGGGTCGAGCAATCAGCCCCAGCATTTT. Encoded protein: CASSSGTGSSNQPQHF. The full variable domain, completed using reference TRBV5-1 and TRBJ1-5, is KAGVTQTPRYLIKTRGQQVTLSCSPISGHRSVSWYQQTPGQGLQFLFEYFSETQRNKGNFPGRFSGRQFSNSRSEMNVSTLELGDSALYLCASSSGTGSSNQPQHFGDGTRLSIL.

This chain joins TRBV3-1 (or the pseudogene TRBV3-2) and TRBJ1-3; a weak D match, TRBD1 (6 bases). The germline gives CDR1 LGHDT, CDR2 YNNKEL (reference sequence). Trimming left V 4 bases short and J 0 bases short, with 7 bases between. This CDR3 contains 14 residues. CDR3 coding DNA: TGTGCCAGCAGCCCGGACAGCTCTGGAAACACCATATATTTT. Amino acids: CASSPDSSGNTIYF.

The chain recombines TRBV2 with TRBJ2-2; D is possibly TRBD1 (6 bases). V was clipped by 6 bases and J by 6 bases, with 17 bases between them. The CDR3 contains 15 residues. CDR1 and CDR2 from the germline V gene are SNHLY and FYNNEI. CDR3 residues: CASSLDRRIAGELFF. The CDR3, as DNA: TGTGCCAGCAGCCTTGACAGGAGGATCGCCGGGGAGCTGTTTTTT.

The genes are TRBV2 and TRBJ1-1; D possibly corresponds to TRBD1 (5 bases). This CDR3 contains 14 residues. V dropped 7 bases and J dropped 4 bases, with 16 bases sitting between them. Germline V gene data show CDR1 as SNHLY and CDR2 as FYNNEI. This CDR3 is CASTGGKDITEAFF. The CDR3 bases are TGTGCCAGCACGGGGGGGAAGGATATCACTGAAGCTTTCTTT.

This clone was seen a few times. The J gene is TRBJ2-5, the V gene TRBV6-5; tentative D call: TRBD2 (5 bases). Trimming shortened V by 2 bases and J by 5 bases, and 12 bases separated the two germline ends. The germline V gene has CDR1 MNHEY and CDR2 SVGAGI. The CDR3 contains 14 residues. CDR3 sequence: CASSYTGIRETQYF. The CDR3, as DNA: TGTGCCAGCAGTTACACCGGGATCCGGGAGACCCAGTACTTC.

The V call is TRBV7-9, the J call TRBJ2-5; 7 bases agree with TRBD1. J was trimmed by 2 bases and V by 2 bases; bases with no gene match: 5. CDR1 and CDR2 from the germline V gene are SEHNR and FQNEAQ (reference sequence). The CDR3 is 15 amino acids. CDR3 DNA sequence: TGTGCCAGCAGCTTACTTGGACAGGTACAAGAGACCCAGTACTTC. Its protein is CASSLLGQVQETQYF. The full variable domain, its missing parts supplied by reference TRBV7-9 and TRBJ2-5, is DTGVSQNPRHKITKRGQNVTFRCDPISEHNRLYWYRQTLGQGPEFLTYFQNEAQLEKSRLLSDRFSAERPKGSFSTLEIQRTEQGDSAMYLCASSLLGQVQETQYFGPGTRLLVL.

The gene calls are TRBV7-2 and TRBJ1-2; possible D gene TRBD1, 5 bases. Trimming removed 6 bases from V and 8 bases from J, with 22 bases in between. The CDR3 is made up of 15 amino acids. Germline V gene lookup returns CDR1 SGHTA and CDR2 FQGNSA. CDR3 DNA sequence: TGTGCCAGCAGTTCTAGCGGGGGTAGGTCGCAGGGCTACACCTTC. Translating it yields CASSSSGGRSQGYTF.

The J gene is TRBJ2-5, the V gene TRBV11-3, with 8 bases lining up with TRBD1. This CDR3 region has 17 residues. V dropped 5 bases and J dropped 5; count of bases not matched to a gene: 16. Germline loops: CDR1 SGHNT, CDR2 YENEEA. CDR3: CASSPRRRTGPGETQYF. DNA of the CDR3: TGTGCCAGCAGCCCCCGGAGGAGGACAGGGCCGGGTGAGACCCAGTACTTC.

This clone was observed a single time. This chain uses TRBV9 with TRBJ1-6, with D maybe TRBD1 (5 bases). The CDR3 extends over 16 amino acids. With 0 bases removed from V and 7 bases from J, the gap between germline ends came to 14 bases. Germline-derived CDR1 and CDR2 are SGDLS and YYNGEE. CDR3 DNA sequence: TGTGCCAGCAGCGTAGACCAGGGTGGATCGAATTCACCCCTCCACTTT. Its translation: CASSVDQGGSNSPLHF.